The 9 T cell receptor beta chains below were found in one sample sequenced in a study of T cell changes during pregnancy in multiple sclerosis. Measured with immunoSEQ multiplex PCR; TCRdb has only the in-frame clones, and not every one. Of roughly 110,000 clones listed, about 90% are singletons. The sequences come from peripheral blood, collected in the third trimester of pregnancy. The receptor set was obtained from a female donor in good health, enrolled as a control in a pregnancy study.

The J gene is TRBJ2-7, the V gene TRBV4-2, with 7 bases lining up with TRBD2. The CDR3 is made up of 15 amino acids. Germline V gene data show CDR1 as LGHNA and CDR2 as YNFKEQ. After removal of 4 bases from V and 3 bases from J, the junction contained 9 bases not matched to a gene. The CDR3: CASSPRSGDLYEQYF. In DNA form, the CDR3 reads TGTGCCAGCAGCCCAAGGAGCGGGGACCTCTACGAGCAGTACTTC.

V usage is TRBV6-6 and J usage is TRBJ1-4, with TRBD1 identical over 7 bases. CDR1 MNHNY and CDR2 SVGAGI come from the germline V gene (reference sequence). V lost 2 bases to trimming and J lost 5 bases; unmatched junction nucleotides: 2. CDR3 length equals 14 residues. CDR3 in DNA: TGTGCCAGCAGTTACCGGGACAGAAATGAAAAACTGTTTTTT. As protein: CASSYRDRNEKLFF.

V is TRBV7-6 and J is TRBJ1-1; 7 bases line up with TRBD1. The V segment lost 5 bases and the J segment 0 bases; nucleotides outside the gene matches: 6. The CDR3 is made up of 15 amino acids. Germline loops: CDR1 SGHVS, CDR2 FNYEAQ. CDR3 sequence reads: CASSGRTGLNTEAFF. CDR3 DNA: TGTGCCAGCAGCGGACGGACAGGATTGAACACTGAAGCTTTCTTT.

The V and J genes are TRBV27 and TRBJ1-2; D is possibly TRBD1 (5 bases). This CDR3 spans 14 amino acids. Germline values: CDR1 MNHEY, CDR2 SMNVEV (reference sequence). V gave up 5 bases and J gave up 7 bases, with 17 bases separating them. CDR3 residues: CASSPVGRVGGYTF. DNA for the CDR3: TGTGCCAGCAGTCCAGTGGGCAGGGTGGGTGGCTACACCTTC.

CDR3 bases: TGTGCCAGCAGCTCTCCGCCGGGACTAGCGGGGGTGATGAACACCGGGGAGCTGTTTTTT. Translation gives CASSSPPGLAGVMNTGELFF. V and J are TRBV7-3 and TRBJ2-2; 14 bases line up with TRBD2. This CDR3 region has 20 residues. Germline values: CDR1 SGHTA, CDR2 FQGTGA. Germline trimming cut 4 bases from V and 1 base from J; bases unmatched to any gene: 11.

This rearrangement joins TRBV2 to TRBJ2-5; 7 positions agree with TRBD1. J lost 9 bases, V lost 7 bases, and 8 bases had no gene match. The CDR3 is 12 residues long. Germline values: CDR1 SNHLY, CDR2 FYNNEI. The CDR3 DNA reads TGTGCCAGCAATCAACAGGGGAAGGCCCAGTACTTC. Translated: CASNQQGKAQYF.

The CDR3 region has the DNA TGTGCCAGCAGCCACCCGGGACAGTCGGACTCTGGAAACACCATATATTTT. Translating it yields CASSHPGQSDSGNTIYF. The chain has TRBV4-2 and TRBJ1-3; 7 bases map to TRBD1. Germline loops: CDR1 LGHNA, CDR2 YNFKEQ. The CDR3 consists of 17 residues. Germline trimming cut 3 bases from V and 0 bases from J; bases unmatched to any gene: 8.

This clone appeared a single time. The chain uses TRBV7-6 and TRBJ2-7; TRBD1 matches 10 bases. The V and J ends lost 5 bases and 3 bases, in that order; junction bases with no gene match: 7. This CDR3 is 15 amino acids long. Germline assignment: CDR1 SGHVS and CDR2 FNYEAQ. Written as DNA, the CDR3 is TGTGCCAGCAGCCCACGGCGGGACAGGGGCTACGAGCAGTACTTC. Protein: CASSPRRDRGYEQYF.

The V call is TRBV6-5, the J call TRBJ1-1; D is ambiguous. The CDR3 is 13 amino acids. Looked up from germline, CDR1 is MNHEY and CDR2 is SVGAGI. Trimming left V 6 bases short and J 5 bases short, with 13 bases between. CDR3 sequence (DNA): TGTGCCAGCAGACCCCGTACGGTGACTGAAGCTTTCTTT. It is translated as CASRPRTVTEAFF.